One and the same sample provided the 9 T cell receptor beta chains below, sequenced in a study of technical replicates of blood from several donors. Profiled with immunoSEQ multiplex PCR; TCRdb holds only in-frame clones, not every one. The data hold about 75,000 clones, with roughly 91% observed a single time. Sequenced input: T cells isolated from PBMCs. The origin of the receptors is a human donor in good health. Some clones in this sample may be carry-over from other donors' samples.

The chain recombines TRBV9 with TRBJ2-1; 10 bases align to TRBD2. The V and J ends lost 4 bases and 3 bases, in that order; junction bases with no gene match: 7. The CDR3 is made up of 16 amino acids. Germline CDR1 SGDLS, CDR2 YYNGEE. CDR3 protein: CASSTTSGRVYNEQFF. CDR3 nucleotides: TGTGCCAGCAGCACAACGAGCGGGAGGGTCTACAATGAGCAGTTCTTC.

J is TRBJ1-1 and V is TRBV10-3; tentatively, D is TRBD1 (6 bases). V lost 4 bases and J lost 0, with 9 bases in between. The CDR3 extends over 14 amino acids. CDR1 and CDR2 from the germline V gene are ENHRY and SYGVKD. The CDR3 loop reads CAISGQVMNTEAFF. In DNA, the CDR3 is TGTGCCATCAGTGGACAGGTCATGAACACTGAAGCTTTCTTT.

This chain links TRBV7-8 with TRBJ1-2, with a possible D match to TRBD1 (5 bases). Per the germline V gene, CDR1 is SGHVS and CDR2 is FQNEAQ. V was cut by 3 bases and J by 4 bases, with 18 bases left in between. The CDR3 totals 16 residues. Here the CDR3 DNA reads TGTGCCAGCAGCTTCCGTAAGGGGTCAGCAAGCTATGGCTACACCTTC. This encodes CASSFRKGSASYGYTF.

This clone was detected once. The CDR3 DNA reads TGTGCCAGCAGGGACACAGGGAGACTAGCCAAAAACATTCAGTACTTC. This gives the protein CASRDTGRLAKNIQYF. The chain has TRBV2 and TRBJ2-4, with D tentatively TRBD1 (6 bases). This CDR3 contains 16 residues. The V end lost 6 bases, the J end lost 0 bases, and 15 bases lay between the germline ends. CDR1 SNHLY and CDR2 FYNNEI come from the germline V gene.

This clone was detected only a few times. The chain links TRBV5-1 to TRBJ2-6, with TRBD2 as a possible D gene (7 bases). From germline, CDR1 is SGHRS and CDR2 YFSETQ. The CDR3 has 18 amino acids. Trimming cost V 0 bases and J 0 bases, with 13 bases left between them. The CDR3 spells CASSLALGGGSGANVLTF. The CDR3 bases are TGCGCCAGCAGCTTGGCTCTGGGAGGGGGCTCTGGGGCCAACGTCCTGACTTTC. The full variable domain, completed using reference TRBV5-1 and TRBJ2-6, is KAGVTQTPRYLIKTRGQQVTLSCSPISGHRSVSWYQQTPGQGLQFLFEYFSETQRNKGNFPGRFSGRQFSNSRSEMNVSTLELGDSALYLCASSLALGGGSGANVLTFGAGSRLTVL.

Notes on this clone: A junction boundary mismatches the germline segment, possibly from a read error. The CDR3 here is CAGSFGGYEQYF. In nucleotides, the CDR3 is TGTGCCGGCAGCTTTGGCGGATACGAGCAGTACTTC. V and J are TRBV5-4 and TRBJ2-7; D uncertain. The CDR3 has 12 residues. Germline V gene data show CDR1 as SGHNT and CDR2 as YYREEE (reference sequence).

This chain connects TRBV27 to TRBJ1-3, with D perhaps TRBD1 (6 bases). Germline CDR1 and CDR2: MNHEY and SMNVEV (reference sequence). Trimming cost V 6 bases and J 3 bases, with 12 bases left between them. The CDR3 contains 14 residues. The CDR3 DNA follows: TGTGCCAGCAGCGCCAGGGGAAATGGAAACACCATATATTTT. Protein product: CASSARGNGNTIYF.

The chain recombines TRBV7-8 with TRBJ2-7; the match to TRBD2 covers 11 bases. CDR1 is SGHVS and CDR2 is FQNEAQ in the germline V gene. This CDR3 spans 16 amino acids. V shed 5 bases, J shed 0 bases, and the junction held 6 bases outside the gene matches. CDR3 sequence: CASSPSGTSGSYEQYF. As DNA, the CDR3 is TGTGCCAGCAGCCCCTCCGGGACTAGCGGCTCCTACGAGCAGTACTTC. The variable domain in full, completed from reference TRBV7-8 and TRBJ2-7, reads GAGVSQSPRYKVAKRGQDVALRCDPISGHVSLFWYQQALGQGPEFLTYFQNEAQLDKSGLPSDRFFAERPEGSVSTLKIQRTQQEDSAVYLCASSPSGTSGSYEQYFGPGTRLTVT.

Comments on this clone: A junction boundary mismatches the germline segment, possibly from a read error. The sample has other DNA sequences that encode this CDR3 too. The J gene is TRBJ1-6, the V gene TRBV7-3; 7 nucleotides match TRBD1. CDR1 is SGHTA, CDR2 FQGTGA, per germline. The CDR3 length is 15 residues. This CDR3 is CASSQTGSSDSPLHF. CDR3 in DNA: TGCGCCAGCAGCCAGACAGGGTCTTCGGATTCACCCCTCCACTTT.